This T cell receptor beta chain was sequenced in a study of blood T cell repertoires in COVID-19 (dated by TCRdb to the early 2020s). For the wider study: Samples from collaborators originated in the United States, Italy and Spain and spanned both the acute and convalescent phases of COVID-19. The samples were drawn from the first 160 participants of the ongoing ImmuneRACE study and from over a thousand subjects provided by 6 global collaborators. The repertoires were made available in a free public database intended to serve as a resource for research on the immune response to SARS-CoV-2. The prospective study material was composed of cDNA or gDNA derived from T cells, B-cell-depleted T cells, or PBMCs. A de-identified subject ID, COVID-19 status, age in years and sex were almost always included in the sample metadata. The dataset comprised deeply sampled blood TCRbeta repertoires from subjects exposed to, actively infected with, or recovered from COVID-19. HLA class I and class II types, where available, came from metadata supplied by the sample provider rather than from assay-based typing.

The immunoSEQ Assay, a bias-controlled multiplex PCR, was used to amplify TCRbeta CDR3 regions from genomic DNA. Processing in the source paper ran as follows. The number of nucleated cells in each sample was estimated by amplification of reference gene primers within the assay. Sequence reads were collapsed and filtered to measure the absolute abundance of every unique TCRbeta CDR3 rearrangement. For each sample, productive Simpson clonality was calculated by taking the square root of Simpson's diversity index across productive rearrangements. The source is immuneACCESS, and TCRdb retained only in-frame sequences with V and J called. Part of the clones is not carried over; for the studies checked, unresolved V genes explain less than half of this, and the remainder is unexplained. V and J calls and clone size come straight from that table; D and trimming were deduced from the DNA. The sample table records approximately 250,000 clones; roughly 90% of these occur just once. About 2% of the sample lies in the top ten.

Of note for this clone: There is no known antigen for this receptor. Within one base of it there is no much larger clone, and no base qualities were kept.

Reading from cysteine to phenylalanine, the CDR3 counts 14 amino acids. The retained sequence is limited to the CDR3, 42 bases, with the frame set at the first base. Trimming at the junction amounts to 5 bases on V and 8 bases on J, and the germline ends lie 16 bases apart. The germline V gene (reference sequence) sets CDR1 to SEHNR and CDR2 to FQNEAQ. Collaborating institutions collected whole blood in K2EDTA tubes following their own protocols. For TCRbeta analysis, collaborators shipped samples as frozen whole blood, isolated PBMCs, or DNA extracted from either of those sample types. Study-wide conclusions, independent of this receptor: Clinical and demographic metadata were provided uncurated, with the amount varying by source and participant.

The receptor was derived from a man aged 25-45 years with active or convalescent COVID-19. In this chain, TRBV7-9 is recombined with TRBJ1-3, and possibly TRBD1, on 6 matching bases. Sequenced sample: peripheral blood. The CDR3 reads as follows: CASSPPGELHTIYF. The DNA reads as follows: TGTGCCAGCAGCCCCCCAGGGGAGTTACACACCATATATTTT.